This TCR beta chain was obtained from a study of CD4 and CD8 cells across lung adenocarcinoma regions. This clonotype was picked up many times. One entry per CDR3 protein, called by TCRdb with MiXCR from the PCR reads. Seen here are approximately 18,000 distinct CDR3 sequences, 51% observed once, and the top ten hold about 60%. The germline V gene has CDR1 SGHTA and CDR2 FQGNSA. The CDR3 extends over 14 amino acids. J was trimmed by 9 bases and V by 1 base; bases with no gene match: 4. Sequenced: CD8+ T cells from the center of a lung tumor. The sequence was obtained from a female donor with lung adenocarcinoma. The CD4 and CD8 labels of this study may be unreliable. This chain connects TRBV7-2 to TRBJ2-1; 9 bases fit TRBD2. The CDR3 bases are TGTGCCAGCAGCTTAGGAGAGCGGGGGGTTGAGCAGTTCTTC. It encodes CASSLGERGVEQFF. The full variable domain, completed using reference TRBV7-2 and TRBJ2-1, is GAGVSQSPSNKVTEKGKDVELRCDPISGHTALYWYRQSLGQGLEFLIYFQGNSAPDKSGLPSDRFSAERTGGSVSTLTIQRTQQEDSAVYLCASSLGERGVEQFFGPGTRLTVL.